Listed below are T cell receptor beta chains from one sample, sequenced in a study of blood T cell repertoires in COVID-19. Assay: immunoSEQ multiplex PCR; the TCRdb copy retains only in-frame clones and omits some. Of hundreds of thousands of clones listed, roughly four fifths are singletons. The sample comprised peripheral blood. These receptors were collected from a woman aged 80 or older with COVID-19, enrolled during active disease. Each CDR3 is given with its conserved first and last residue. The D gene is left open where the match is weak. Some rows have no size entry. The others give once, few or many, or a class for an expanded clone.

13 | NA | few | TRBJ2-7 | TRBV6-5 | TGTGCCACCTTTAAAAGGGGGGGTTACGAGCAGTACTTC | CATFKRGGYEQYF
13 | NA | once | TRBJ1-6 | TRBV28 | TGTGCCAGCAGACGGGACAAAGTTTCACCCCTCCACTTT | CASRRDKVSPLHF
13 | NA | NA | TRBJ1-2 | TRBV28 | TGTGCCAGCACCCCCGGGCGGACATATGGCTACACCTTC | CASTPGRTYGYTF
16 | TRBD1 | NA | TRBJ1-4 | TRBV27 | TGTGCCAGCAGTTTCCAACGAGGGACAGTTAATGAAAAACTGTTTTTT | CASSFQRGTVNEKLFF
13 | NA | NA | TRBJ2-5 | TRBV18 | TGTGCCAGCTCACCCCGACAGGAAGAGACCCAGTACTTC | CASSPRQEETQYF
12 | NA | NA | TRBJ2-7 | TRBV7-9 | TGTGCCAGCAGCTTAGCACTAACCGGGAGAACCTTC | CASSLALTGRTF
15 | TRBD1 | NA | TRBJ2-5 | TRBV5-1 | TGCGCCAGCAGCCCCGGGACAGGGGGCGAGGAGACCCAGTACTTC | CASSPGTGGEETQYF
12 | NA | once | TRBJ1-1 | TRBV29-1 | TGCAGCGTTGATGGGGGGGGAGCTGAAGCTTTCTTT | CSVDGGGAEAFF
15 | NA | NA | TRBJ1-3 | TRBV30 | TGTGCCTGGAGTGTACCGACAGCCTCTGGAAACACCATATATTTT | CAWSVPTASGNTIYF
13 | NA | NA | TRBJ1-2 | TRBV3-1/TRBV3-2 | TGTGCCAGCAGCCAAGGGGGCAATCTTGGCTACACCTTC | CASSQGGNLGYTF
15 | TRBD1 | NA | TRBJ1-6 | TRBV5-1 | TGCGCCAGCAGCCTAATATTGACAGGGGGTTCACCCCTCCACTTT | CASSLILTGGSPLHF
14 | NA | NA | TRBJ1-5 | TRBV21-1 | TGTGCCAGCCCTCTGGCGGGGATGATCCTACCCCAGCATTTT | CASPLAGMILPQHF
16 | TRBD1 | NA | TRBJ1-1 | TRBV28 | TGTGCCAGCAGTGGCACCTTTGGGACAGGGGGCACTGAAGCTTTCTTT | CASSGTFGTGGTEAFF
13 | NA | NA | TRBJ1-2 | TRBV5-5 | TGTGCCAGCAGCTTCGGAGACTCCTATGGCTACACCTTC | CASSFGDSYGYTF
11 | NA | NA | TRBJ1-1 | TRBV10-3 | TGTGCCATCAGTGACCCGGGTGAAGCTTTCTTT | CAISDPGEAFF
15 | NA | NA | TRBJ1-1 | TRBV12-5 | TGTGCTAGTGGTTTGGTACTTGGCCCGGGCACTGAAGCTTTCTTT | CASGLVLGPGTEAFF
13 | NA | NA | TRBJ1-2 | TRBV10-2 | TGCGCCAGCAGTCAGGCTCCCAACTATGGCTACACCTTC | CASSQAPNYGYTF
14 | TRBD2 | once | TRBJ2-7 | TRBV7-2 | TGTGCCAGCGGAGTAGCGGGAGTTGGAAGCGAGCAGTACTTC | CASGVAGVGSEQYF
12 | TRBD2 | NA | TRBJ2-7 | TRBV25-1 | TGTGCCAGCAGTGTACGGGGAGGGGTGCAGTACTTC | CASSVRGGVQYF
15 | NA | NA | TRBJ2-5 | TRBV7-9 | TGTGCCAGCAGCCCCAAGGGACTTCTCCAAGAGACCCAGTACTTC | CASSPKGLLQETQYF
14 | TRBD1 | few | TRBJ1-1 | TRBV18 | TGTGCCAGCTCAGAAACAGGGGTGAACACTGAAGCTTTCTTT | CASSETGVNTEAFF
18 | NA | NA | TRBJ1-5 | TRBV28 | TGTGCCAGCTATGATAACACCTTCGGGGGTAAGAGCAATCAGCCCCAGCATTTT | CASYDNTFGGKSNQPQHF
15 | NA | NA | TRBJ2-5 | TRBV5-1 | TGCGCCAGCAGCCTCCCTGGGGGGAGAAGGGAGACCCAGTACTTC | CASSLPGGRRETQYF
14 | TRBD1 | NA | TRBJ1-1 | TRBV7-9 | TGTGCCAGCAGCGCAAGGGACAGGGGCCCTGAAGCTTTCTTT | CASSARDRGPEAFF
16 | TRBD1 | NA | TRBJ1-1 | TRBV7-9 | TGTGCCAGCAGCCCAGATAGACAGGGCTCCATCCTAAGGGCTTTCTTT | CASSPDRQGSILRAFF
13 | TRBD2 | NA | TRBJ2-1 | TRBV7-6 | TGTGCCAGCAGCTTACGGGGGGGAGATGAGCAGTTCTTC | CASSLRGGDEQFF
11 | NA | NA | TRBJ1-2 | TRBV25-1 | TGTGCCAGCAGTCGGGGCTATGGCTACACCTTC | CASSRGYGYTF
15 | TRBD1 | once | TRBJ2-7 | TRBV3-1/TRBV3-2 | TGTGCCAGCAGCCAATCCACAGGGGGAGGATACGAGCAGTACTTC | CASSQSTGGGYEQYF
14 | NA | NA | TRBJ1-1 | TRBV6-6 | TGTGCCAGCAGTTACTCCGGGGGTGGGACTGAAGCTTTCTTT | CASSYSGGGTEAFF
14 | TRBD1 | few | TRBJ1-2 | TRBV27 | TGTGCCAGCAGTCGGACAGGAACTAACTATGGCTACACCTTC | CASSRTGTNYGYTF
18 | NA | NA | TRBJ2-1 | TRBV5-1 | TGCGCCAGCAGCTTGCCCAGCGGCGGAAGGGTGGCTTACAATGAGCAGTTCTTC | CASSLPSGGRVAYNEQFF